Listed here is a single T cell receptor beta chain. The count of this clone is one. Its antigen is currently not known. Within one base of it there is no much larger clone, and no base qualities were kept. TCR CDR3 regions were amplified from genomic DNA by multiplex PCR using the deep immunoSEQ assay. Extracted genomic DNA from each cell subset was spread evenly across all wells of several immunoSEQ 96-well plates, with each plate serving as a replicate. For sorted subsets, each replicate PCR was loaded with approximately 200 ng genomic DNA, equivalent to 25,000 to 30,000 T cell genomes. Purified libraries were quantified with a Qubit 3.0 fluorometer, sized on a Bioanalyzer 2100, and re-quantified with the KAPA Library Quantification kit. Each immunoSEQ 96-well plate was sequenced on its own single-read 150-cycle Illumina NextSeq 550 flow cell. Processing in the source paper ran as follows. Because the immunoSEQ output included only junctional sequences and no quality scores, the filtering could not be the same as the filtering used for full-length reads. To assign V/J genes and CDR3, sequences were annotated against IMGT germline references using PyIR, a Python wrapper for IgBLAST v1.9. Reads were filtered out if the reads had weak V/J assignments (E-value above 1e-6), no CDR3, stop codons, out-of-frame junctions, or ambiguous translated residues. V3J clonotypes were defined as sequences sharing an identical inferred V gene, J gene, and CDR3 amino acid sequence. To compute the percentage overlap between repertoires, the number of shared unique clonotypes was divided by the size of the smaller repertoire. Richness of each repertoire was evaluated using RTK rarefaction, the Chao1 estimator, and Recon v2.1 estimates of unobserved clonotypes. OLGA was used to compute generation probabilities for all TCRbeta clonotypes that the gDNA method yielded from a few donors. What TCRdb holds here is the immuneACCESS table cut down to in-frame rearrangements. Part of the clones is not present; checked against another copy, under half of the missing clones reflect an unresolved V gene, and the others are unexplained. Clonal size and the V and J genes are those of that table, whereas D and trimming came from the DNA. Within this sample are around 640,000 clones, with about 96% of them counted one time only. Clones ranked in the top ten supply about 0.11% of the sample.

CD8 naive samples were CD45RO-negative cells positively selected for CCR7, giving a CD45RA+CCR7+ population that excluded TemRA cells. The donors were healthy, HIV-negative adults who had no recently reported acute infections or vaccinations. Only Caucasian adults living in Nashville, Tennessee, USA were represented among the donors. After blood collection by leukapheresis, PBMCs were isolated using Ficoll-Histopaque density gradient centrifugation and then cryopreserved in the vapor phase of liquid nitrogen. Purity and quantity of every magnetically sorted T cell population were checked by analytical flow cytometry. From each sorted fraction, genomic DNA was isolated and quantified by UV absorbance on a Nanodrop 2000c. The data stem from a study of shared clonotypes between healthy human individuals (dated by TCRdb to about 2020). Describing the broader study: The cohort comprised two women and a few men aged 18 to 49 years. To estimate repertoire size and how much clonotypes are shared between individuals, the study performed deep sequencing of blood TCR repertoires from a few healthy adults. Libraries were prepared and TCR repertoires were sequenced by different laboratories using diverse techniques, in order to increase sequencing depth and limit assay-specific biases. For each donor, CD4 naive and CD4 memory were each run on three plates, CD8 naive on two plates, and CD8 memory on one plate. Per donor, leukapheresis produced somewhere between about 0.94 and 9.5 billion PBMCs. Here is what the overall study found, with its caveats: Rarefaction of sorted-subset datasets indicated incomplete sequencing despite the large sequencing depth. Sampling was limited to blood, and TCR repertoires in tissue likely differ from TCR repertoires in blood. Because the study included only a small number of donors, the genetic and exposure-history diversity represented was limited. Based on pairwise subsampling, the degree of clonotype sharing among donors was expected to be affected by sequencing depth. When several donors were compared, the shared fraction of clonotypes was about 5.5% for naive CD4, over 3% for naive CD8, 2.3% for memory CD4, and under 0.5% for memory CD8. Compared with non-shared clonotypes, clonotypes shared by all four sorted-subset donors had higher generation probabilities. Estimated clonotype richness was generally larger for naive than for memory subsets.

From the germline V gene (reference sequence), CDR1 is PRHDT and CDR2 is FYEKMQ. The CDR3 runs 15 amino acids, cysteine and phenylalanine included. The kept DNA is CDR3 alone, 45 bases in frame from the first base. V drops 5 bases and J drops 0 bases, leaving 11 bases in between. This clonotype was obtained from a woman aged 30 to 39 in good health. The sequenced sample was naive CD8+ T cells sorted from blood. In the paper's terms, the cell subset or site label means: CD45RA+CCR7+. The chain links TRBV13 with TRBJ1-5, with the D gene not confidently named. The DNA sequence is TGTGCCAGCAGCCGCGGACTCGATAGCAATCAGCCCCAGCATTTT. This is translated as CASSRGLDSNQPQHF. Joined to the reference TRBV13 and TRBJ1-5 proteins, this CDR3 gives the full variable domain: AAGVIQSPRHLIKEKRETATLKCYPIPRHDTVYWYQQGPGQDPQFLISFYEKMQSDKGSIPDRFSAQQFSDYHSELNMSSLELGDSALYFCASSRGLDSNQPQHFGDGTRLSIL.